This T cell receptor (beta chain) was sequenced in a study of T cell responses to AZD1222 COVID-19 vaccine. Regarding the study as a whole: Possibly, clonal diversity was underestimated; donors were largely white British and included more females. All repertoire sampling was performed exclusively after the peak T cell response.

Second doses that came at about 4 or about 12 weeks were put together. Only in-frame clones appear in the TCRdb table, and some are missing; sequencing was by immunoSEQ multiplex PCR. The sample holds about 110,000 clones, nearly 90% seen once. This clone was counted a single time. Its antigen is unknown. From germline, CDR1 is SGHVS and CDR2 FQNEAQ. CDR3 length: 16 residues. J lost 1 base, V lost 5 bases, and 3 bases had no gene match. V is TRBV7-8 and J is TRBJ2-3; TRBD2 aligns across 13 bases. Sequencing used peripheral blood, obtained 28 days after the second AZD1222 dose. The receptor comes from an adult who received the AZD1222 COVID-19 vaccine. CDR3 nucleotides: TGTGCCAGCAGCCCCGGACTAGCGGGGGGCACAGATACGCAGTATTTT. Translated: CASSPGLAGGTDTQYF.